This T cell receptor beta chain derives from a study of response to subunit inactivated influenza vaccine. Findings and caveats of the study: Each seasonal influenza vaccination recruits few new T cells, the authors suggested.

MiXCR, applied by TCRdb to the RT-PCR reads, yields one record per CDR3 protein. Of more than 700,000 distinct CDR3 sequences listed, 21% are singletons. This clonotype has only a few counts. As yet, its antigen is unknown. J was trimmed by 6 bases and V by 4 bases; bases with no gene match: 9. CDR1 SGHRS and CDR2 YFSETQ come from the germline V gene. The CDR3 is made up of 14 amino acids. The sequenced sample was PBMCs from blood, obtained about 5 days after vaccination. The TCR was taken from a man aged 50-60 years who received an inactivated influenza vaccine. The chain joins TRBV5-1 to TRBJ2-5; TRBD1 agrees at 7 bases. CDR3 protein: CASSEGTVGKTQYF. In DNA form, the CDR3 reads TGCGCCAGCAGCGAAGGGACAGTAGGCAAGACCCAGTACTTC.